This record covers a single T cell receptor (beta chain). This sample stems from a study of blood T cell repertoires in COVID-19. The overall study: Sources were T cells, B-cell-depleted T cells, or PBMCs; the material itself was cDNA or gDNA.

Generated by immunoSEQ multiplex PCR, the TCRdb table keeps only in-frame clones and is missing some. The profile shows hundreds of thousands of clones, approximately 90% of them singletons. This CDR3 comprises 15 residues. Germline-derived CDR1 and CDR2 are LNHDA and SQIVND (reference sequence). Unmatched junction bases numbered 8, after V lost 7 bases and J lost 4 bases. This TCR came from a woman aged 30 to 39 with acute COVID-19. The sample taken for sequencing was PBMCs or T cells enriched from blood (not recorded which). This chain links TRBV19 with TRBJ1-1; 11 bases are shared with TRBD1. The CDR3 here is CASITPGTGGTEAFF. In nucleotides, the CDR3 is TGTGCCAGTATTACTCCCGGGACAGGGGGCACTGAAGCTTTCTTT.